This passage covers 2 T cell receptor beta chains from one sample sequenced in a study of PD-L1 blockade in urothelial cancer. This table comes from immunoSEQ multiplex PCR, and its TCRdb copy is limited to in-frame clones, with some not included. The data hold about 35,000 clones, with 84% observed a single time. Time point indicated: peripheral blood 6 weeks after treatment start. The specimen was PBMCs, collected around atezolizumab (anti-PD-L1) treatment. These receptors all come from a man aged 35-49 years with urothelial cancer.

The V gene is TRBV2, the J gene TRBJ1-4, with 8 positions matching TRBD1. The CDR3 loop spans 14 amino acids. V dropped 6 bases and J dropped 8; count of bases not matched to a gene: 8. Germline CDR1 and CDR2: SNHLY and FYNNEI. The CDR3 region is CASRATGVKEKLFF. The CDR3 region has the DNA TGTGCCAGCAGAGCGACAGGGGTGAAAGAAAAACTGTTTTTT.

The gene calls are TRBV9 and TRBJ2-4; D is possibly TRBD1 (7 bases). Germline-derived CDR1 and CDR2 are SGDLS and YYNGEE. The CDR3 is 18 amino acids. V was clipped by 4 bases and J by 6 bases, with 26 bases between them. The CDR3 protein is CASSPGGGTQLRGNIQYF. The CDR3 nucleotides read TGTGCCAGCAGCCCAGGGGGAGGCACCCAGCTGAGGGGAAACATTCAGTACTTC.